This TCR beta chain was obtained from a study of neurological immune-mediated disorders. TCRdb reanalysed the 5' RACE reads using MiXCR and keeps one entry per CDR3 protein. This sample carries 130,000 or so distinct CDR3 sequences, about 3.4% of them seen once, and the ten largest clones take over 1%. In germline, CDR1 is SGHTA, CDR2 FQGNSA. V lost 3 bases and J lost 2; bases outside the gene matches: 0. The CDR3 is made up of 14 amino acids. This clonotype was seen repeatedly, ten times or more. The source material was PBMCs. The TCR comes from a woman aged 30 to 39 with multiple sclerosis. V and J are TRBV7-2 and TRBJ1-3; 8 nucleotides align to TRBD1. The CDR3 DNA follows: TGTGCCAGCAGCTTGGACAGGGCTGGAAACACCATATATTTT. Its protein is CASSLDRAGNTIYF.